The 29 T cell receptor beta chains listed next were all sequenced from one sample in a study of blood T cell repertoires in COVID-19. Method: immunoSEQ multiplex PCR; TCRdb's copy keeps in-frame clones and lacks some. The table includes approximately 120,000 clones, over 60% detected once. Input material: peripheral blood. The receptor source for this set is a human donor in a cohort sampled during active or convalescent COVID-19.

The chain has TRBV11-1 and TRBJ2-7; 7 nucleotides match TRBD2. The germline V gene encodes CDR1 SGHAT and CDR2 FQDESV (reference sequence). The CDR3 sequence is 15 residues long. V dropped 3 bases and J dropped 3; count of bases not matched to a gene: 8. CDR3 residues: CASSFGGSAYYEQYF. CDR3 coding DNA: TGTGCCAGCAGCTTTGGCGGGAGCGCCTACTACGAGCAGTACTTC.

This clone has just one count. V gene TRBV24-1 combines with J gene TRBJ2-3; TRBD2 matches 8 bases. The CDR3 loop spans 14 amino acids. Per germline, CDR1 KGHDR and CDR2 SFDVKD. J lost 2 bases, V lost 9 bases, and 6 bases had no gene match. The CDR3 DNA reads as TGTGCCACCTCGGGGGGGGCGGCCACAGATACGCAGTATTTT. This translates into CATSGGAATDTQYF.

The gene calls are TRBV7-2 and TRBJ2-7; TRBD1 agrees at 9 bases. V trimming: 5 bases; J trimming: 5 bases; junction bases outside the gene matches: 10. Looked up from germline, CDR1 is SGHTA and CDR2 is FQGNSA. The CDR3 is made up of 15 amino acids. The CDR3 is CASSPHRGPEDEQYF. CDR3 DNA: TGTGCCAGCAGCCCGCACAGGGGGCCGGAGGACGAGCAGTACTTC.

The genes are TRBV24-1 and TRBJ2-1; TRBD2 aligns across 9 bases. Looked up from germline, CDR1 is KGHDR and CDR2 is SFDVKD. The CDR3 totals 17 residues. V lost 4 bases, J lost 7 bases, and 13 bases stayed unmatched. CDR3 DNA sequence: TGTGCCACCAGTGAACGGGGGGCTAGCGGGACGGGGAATGAGCAGTTCTTC. As protein: CATSERGASGTGNEQFF.

The genes are TRBV6-6 and TRBJ1-1; 7 bases fit TRBD1. This CDR3 has 13 amino acids. J gave up 6 bases and V 4 bases, and 5 bases lay outside the gene matches. Germline CDR1 is MNHNY and CDR2 is SVGAGI (reference sequence). Written as DNA, the CDR3 is TGTGCCAGCAGTTTTGCACAGGGGTCTGAAGCTTTCTTT. It encodes CASSFAQGSEAFF.

As DNA, the CDR3 is TGTGCCAGCAGTCCATATAGCGTACCCACAGATACGCAGTATTTT. It translates to CASSPYSVPTDTQYF. The chain couples TRBV27 to TRBJ2-3; TRBD2 might be the D (5 bases). Trimming stripped 5 bases from V and 2 bases from J, with 14 bases between. The germline CDR1 and CDR2 sequences are MNHEY and SMNVEV (reference sequence). The CDR3 covers 15 residues.

This rearrangement joins TRBV5-1 to TRBJ1-1, with a tentative D call TRBD1 (6 bases). The length of the CDR3 is 14 residues. Deletions cut 4 bases from V and 0 bases from J, with 10 bases between. Germline V CDR1 and CDR2: SGHRS, YFSETQ. The CDR3 DNA reads as TGCGCCAGCAGCACAGGGATTTTGAACACTGAAGCTTTCTTT. Its protein is CASSTGILNTEAFF.

The V call is TRBV7-2, the J call TRBJ1-1; TRBD1 agrees at 9 bases. The CDR3 runs to 17 residues. CDR1 and CDR2 from the germline V gene are SGHTA and FQGNSA. V shed 8 bases and J 5 bases; nucleotides not matched to a gene: 18. CDR3 sequence reads: CASLQGALWSGGTEAFF. DNA for the CDR3: TGTGCCAGCCTACAGGGGGCGCTTTGGTCTGGCGGGACTGAAGCTTTCTTT.

The chain uses TRBV7-2 and TRBJ1-1; 7 bases match TRBD1. V shed 4 bases and J 7 bases; nucleotides not matched to a gene: 15. Per the germline V gene, CDR1 is SGHTA and CDR2 is FQGNSA. The CDR3 has 16 amino acids. The CDR3 spells CASSSQRALTGVEAFF. In DNA, the CDR3 is TGTGCCAGCAGCTCACAAAGGGCCCTTACAGGGGTTGAAGCTTTCTTT.

This clone has a single count. The same CDR3 also results from other DNA sequences found in this sample. The chain links TRBV6-2 or TRBV6-3 to TRBJ1-2, with D unclear. The V and J ends lost 4 bases and 3 bases respectively, with 3 bases between them. Looked up from germline, CDR1 is MNHEY and CDR2 is SVGEGT. The CDR3 is 11 residues long. The CDR3 DNA sequence: TGTGCCAGCAGTTCTTACTATGGCTACACCTTC. Amino acids: CASSSYYGYTF.

This sequence joins TRBV28 and TRBJ1-5, with TRBD1 as a possible D gene (6 bases). V shed 5 bases and J shed 3 bases, with 17 bases lying between them. CDR3 size: 16 residues. From germline, CDR1 is MDHEN and CDR2 SYDVKM. The CDR3 loop is CASSVRGFYDNQPQHF. CDR3 nucleotide sequence: TGTGCCAGCAGTGTCAGGGGCTTTTACGACAATCAGCCCCAGCATTTT.

The chain employs TRBV19 and TRBJ1-6; TRBD1 agrees at 12 bases. This CDR3 spans 16 amino acids. Losses at the gene ends were 6 bases for V and 10 bases for J; bases not matched to a gene: 10. Germline CDR1 and CDR2: LNHDA and SQIVND (reference sequence). CDR3 loop: CASSPWDRGRGSPLHF. The CDR3 region has the DNA TGTGCCAGTAGCCCCTGGGACAGGGGGCGCGGGTCACCCCTCCACTTT.

J is TRBJ1-6 and V is TRBV6-2 or TRBV6-3; weak D call: TRBD1 (5 bases). Trimming removed 2 bases from V and 9 bases from J, with 11 bases in between. The CDR3 extends over 14 amino acids. Germline-derived CDR1 and CDR2 are MNHEY and SVGEGT. For the CDR3, the DNA is TGTGCCAGCAGTTACCTCCCCACAGGTTCACCCCTCCACTTT. This codes for CASSYLPTGSPLHF.

This chain uses TRBV7-2 with TRBJ1-1, with a weak D call TRBD1 (5 bases). The CDR3 runs to 17 residues. Trimming shortened V by 6 bases and J by 1 base, and 21 bases separated the two germline ends. Germline V CDR1 and CDR2: SGHTA, FQGNSA. The CDR3 DNA reads TGTGCCAGCAGACAAAAAGGGGCCTTGGCTTCGAACACTGAAGCTTTCTTT. Its protein is CASRQKGALASNTEAFF.

This clone was found once. This chain uses TRBV19 with TRBJ2-5; 11 positions agree with TRBD1. This CDR3 has 13 residues. Germline lookup yields CDR1 LNHDA and CDR2 SQIVND (reference sequence). With V trimmed by 8 bases and J by 4 bases, 3 bases remained unmatched. The CDR3 coding sequence is TGTGCCAGTCGCGGGACAGGGGGAGAGACCCAGTACTTC. This sequence encodes CASRGTGGETQYF.

The chain has TRBV11-2 and TRBJ1-2; a possible D gene is TRBD1 (5 bases). There are 13 residues in the CDR3. The germline CDR1 and CDR2 sequences are SGHAT and FQNNGV. The V end was cut by 5 bases, the J end by 4 bases, with 11 bases between. The CDR3 sequence is CASSLPDSYGYTF. The DNA for the CDR3 is TGTGCCAGCAGCCTTCCTGACAGCTATGGCTACACCTTC.

This clone was counted at least ten times. This chain joins TRBV18 and TRBJ2-7, with D perhaps matching TRBD2 (7 bases). Trimming stripped 2 bases from V and 3 bases from J, with 17 bases between. This CDR3 has 16 residues. Germline CDR1 and CDR2: KGHSH and LQKENI. This CDR3 reads CASSPVGGRIVYEQYF. The CDR3, as DNA: TGTGCCAGCTCACCAGTGGGGGGGCGTATAGTCTACGAGCAGTACTTC.

CDR3 residues: CASRGQGYHEQYF. Written as DNA, the CDR3 is TGTGCCAGCCGAGGACAGGGATACCACGAGCAGTACTTC. The chain is built from TRBV5-6 and TRBJ2-7; 8 bases are a match to TRBD1. The CDR3 spans 13 residues. Germline CDR1 is SGHDT and CDR2 is YYEEEE. J lost 5 bases, V lost 7 bases, and 8 bases had no gene match.

The rearrangement joins TRBV7-6 to TRBJ2-3; D unclear. The CDR3 consists of 11 residues. CDR1 and CDR2 from the germline V gene are SGHVS and FNYEAQ. V lost 4 bases to trimming and J lost 6 bases, with 5 bases between them. DNA for the CDR3: TGTGCCAGCAGCTCGTCCGATACGCAGTATTTT. Its translation is CASSSSDTQYF. The whole variable domain, filled in from reference TRBV7-6 and TRBJ2-3, reads GAGVSQSPRYKVTKRGQDVALRCDPISGHVSLYWYRQALGQGPEFLTYFNYEAQQDKSGLPNDRFSAERPEGSISTLTIQRTEQRDSAMYRCASSSSDTQYFGPGTRLTVL.

This chain connects TRBV6-5 to TRBJ1-4; D is uncertain. Per the germline V gene, CDR1 is MNHEY and CDR2 is SVGAGI. Trimming pared 8 bases from V and 0 bases from J, leaving 13 bases between. This CDR3 is 15 amino acids long. CDR3: CASGSRTATNEKLFF. For the CDR3, the DNA is TGTGCCAGCGGGAGCAGAACCGCAACTAATGAAAAACTGTTTTTT.

The DNA for the CDR3 is TGTGCCAGCAGCTTAGGTGGGGGACTCGAGGGCAATCAGCCCCAGCATTTT. This gives the protein CASSLGGGLEGNQPQHF. V is TRBV7-2 and J is TRBJ1-5, with D perhaps matching TRBD1 (5 bases). Germline V gene lookup returns CDR1 SGHTA and CDR2 FQGNSA. This CDR3 has 17 amino acids. V lost 1 base and J lost 2, with 15 bases in between.

The chain's CDR3 is CASSQGRAELFF. CDR3 nucleotides: TGTGCCAGCAGCCAAGGGAGGGCGGAGCTGTTTTTT. The chain couples TRBV14 to TRBJ2-2, with TRBD2 as a possible D gene (6 bases). This CDR3 has 12 amino acids. Trimming cost V 1 base and J 10 bases, with 7 bases left between them. From germline, CDR1 is SGHDN and CDR2 FVKESK.

The gene calls are TRBV30 and TRBJ1-5; D uncertain. V lost 1 base to trimming and J lost 3 bases, with 16 bases between them. The CDR3 length is 16 residues. Germline-derived CDR1 and CDR2 are GTSNPN and SVGIG (reference sequence). This chain's CDR3 is CAWSAHLSSLNQPQHF. CDR3 DNA: TGTGCCTGGAGTGCCCACCTGTCCAGTCTCAATCAGCCCCAGCATTTT.

The J gene is TRBJ1-1, the V gene TRBV4-1; the match to TRBD1 covers 7 bases. This CDR3 is 15 amino acids long. CDR1 is MGHRA, CDR2 YSYEKL, per germline. With 6 bases clipped from V and 0 bases from J, the junction kept 7 bases outside the gene matches. Here the CDR3 reads CASSPTGVMNTEAFF. CDR3 coding DNA: TGCGCCAGCAGTCCTACAGGGGTCATGAACACTGAAGCTTTCTTT.

The V and J genes are TRBV18 and TRBJ2-1; a weak D match, TRBD2 (6 bases). CDR3 length: 15 amino acids. In germline, CDR1 is KGHSH, CDR2 LQKENI. The V gene lost 4 bases and the J gene lost 0 bases, with 10 bases spanning the gap. In nucleotides, the CDR3 is TGTGCCAGCTCACAATCAGCGGGCTCCTACAATGAGCAGTTCTTC. This encodes CASSQSAGSYNEQFF.

The chain joins TRBV18 to TRBJ2-4, with 8 nucleotides matching TRBD1. Germline V gives CDR1 KGHSH, CDR2 LQKENI. This CDR3 has 18 residues. Losses at the gene ends were 3 bases for V and 0 bases for J; bases not matched to a gene: 10. For the CDR3, the DNA is TGTGCCAGCTCACCCAGACAGACAGGGGATTTAGCCAAAAACATTCAGTACTTC. It translates to CASSPRQTGDLAKNIQYF.

The chain carries TRBV18 and TRBJ2-2, with 10 nucleotides matching TRBD2. V lost 2 bases and J lost 0; bases outside the gene matches: 6. Germline CDR1 reads KGHSH; CDR2 reads LQKENI. CDR3 length equals 18 residues. CDR3 DNA: TGTGCCAGCTCACCAACCTTAGCGGGGGGAACGAACACCGGGGAGCTGTTTTTT. Protein: CASSPTLAGGTNTGELFF.

The DNA of the CDR3 is TGTGCCAGCAGCTCCCAGGAGGCCCAGTACTTC. It translates to CASSSQEAQYF. The chain uses TRBV7-9 and TRBJ2-5; D may be TRBD2 (5 bases). The CDR3 extends over 11 amino acids. V lost 4 bases and J lost 9, with 9 bases in between. From germline, CDR1 is SEHNR and CDR2 FQNEAQ (reference sequence).

This clone was counted between two and nine times. This chain links TRBV19 with TRBJ1-5, with TRBD1 matching over 7 bases. The CDR3 totals 16 residues. Germline V gives CDR1 LNHDA, CDR2 SQIVND (reference sequence). Losses at the gene ends were 5 bases for V and 0 bases for J; bases not matched to a gene: 7. For the CDR3, the DNA is TGTGCCAGTAGTCCCAGGGACAGAGATAGCAATCAGCCCCAGCATTTT. Translating gives CASSPRDRDSNQPQHF.